This T cell receptor (beta chain) was obtained from a study of T cell responses to AZD1222 COVID-19 vaccine. As for the study in general: Samples with a second dose at about 4 or about 12 weeks were pooled together. Findings and caveats of the study: An increase in Spike-specific TCR breadth and depth was observed after two AZD1222 doses. Epitopes outside B.1.351 and B.1.1.7 mutated regions reportedly drew nearly half of spike TCRs. The sample set comprised mostly white British donors with more females, and clonal diversity was possibly underestimated.

Of note for this clone: Its antigen remains unknown.

The table came from immunoSEQ multiplex PCR; TCRdb's copy has only in-frame clones and leaves some out. The sample yields some 150,000 clones, about 91% seen once. The specimen was peripheral blood, collected on day 0 of AZD1222 vaccination. This TCR was sampled from an adult in good health.

CDR3 region: CASSLGYRGNEKLFF. The DNA for the CDR3 is TGTGCCAGCAGCTTAGGTTACAGGGGTAATGAAAAACTGTTTTTT. The chain links TRBV11-2 to TRBJ1-4; 7 nucleotides match TRBD1. There are 15 residues in the CDR3. V lost 1 base to trimming and J lost 4 bases; unmatched junction nucleotides: 3. Germline V gene lookup returns CDR1 SGHAT and CDR2 FQNNGV.